One and the same sample provided the 16 T cell receptor beta chains below, sequenced in a study of blood T cell repertoires in COVID-19. TCRdb keeps only in-frame clones here, not all; method: immunoSEQ multiplex PCR. The sample has roughly 150,000 clones; around four fifths are singletons. Material: peripheral blood. The receptor source for this set is a woman aged 80 or over with acute or convalescent COVID-19.

V gene TRBV7-3 combines with J gene TRBJ2-5; no firm D call. V shed 2 bases and J shed 2 bases, with 6 bases lying between them. The CDR3 covers 13 residues. Germline V gives CDR1 SGHTA, CDR2 FQGTGA. DNA of the CDR3: TGTGCCAGCAGCTTAGCTCTACAAGAGACCCAGTACTTC. It specifies CASSLALQETQYF.

The CDR3 reads CASSPPQTLNTEAFF. Here the CDR3 DNA reads TGTGCCAGCTCACCACCCCAGACTCTGAACACTGAAGCTTTCTTT. V is TRBV18 and J is TRBJ1-1, with D hard to call. CDR3 length: 15 residues. Germline V gene lookup returns CDR1 KGHSH and CDR2 LQKENI. The V end lost 0 bases, the J end lost 0 bases, and 8 bases lay between the germline ends.

The chain couples TRBV28 to TRBJ2-3; the match to TRBD2 covers 14 bases. V shed 6 bases, J shed 8 bases, and the junction held 19 bases outside the gene matches. The CDR3 consists of 19 residues. CDR1 and CDR2 from the germline V gene are MDHEN and SYDVKM. CDR3 DNA sequence: TGTGCCAGCAGAGGGTCTGGACTAGCGGGAGGCCGGCCCCCCGTTACGCAGTATTTT. Translation gives CASRGSGLAGGRPPVTQYF. The whole variable domain, filled in from reference TRBV28 and TRBJ2-3, reads DVKVTQSSRYLVKRTGEKVFLECVQDMDHENMFWYRQDPGLGLRLIYFSYDVKMKEKGDIPEGYSVSREKKERFSLILESASTNQTSMYLCASRGSGLAGGRPPVTQYFGPGTRLTVL.

The chain employs TRBV3-1 (or the pseudogene TRBV3-2) and TRBJ2-1, with D perhaps TRBD1 (6 bases). Between the trimmed V and J ends, which lost 0 bases and 5 bases, there was a span of 11 bases. In germline, CDR1 is LGHDT, CDR2 YNNKEL (reference sequence). The CDR3 is 15 residues long. The CDR3 spells CASSQDHRGNNEQFF. Here the CDR3 DNA reads TGTGCCAGCAGCCAAGATCATAGGGGGAACAATGAGCAGTTCTTC.

V usage is TRBV19 and J usage is TRBJ2-7, with no clear D. In germline, CDR1 is LNHDA, CDR2 SQIVND (reference sequence). Trimming left V 1 base short and J 2 bases short, with 15 bases between. CDR3 size: 16 residues. DNA of the CDR3: TGTGCCAGTAGTATAGGAGGAATCCCCTCGCCCTACGAGCAGTACTTC. As protein: CASSIGGIPSPYEQYF.

This chain uses TRBV27 with TRBJ1-6, with 7 bases fitting TRBD1. V gave up 6 bases and J gave up 5 bases; unmatched junction bases: 7. The CDR3 contains 15 residues. Per the germline V gene, CDR1 is MNHEY and CDR2 is SMNVEV (reference sequence). Here the CDR3 reads CASRPGTENNSPLHF. DNA for the CDR3: TGTGCCAGCAGGCCCGGGACAGAGAATAATTCACCCCTCCACTTT.

This clone came up many times. This sequence joins TRBV7-4 and TRBJ1-3; weak D call: TRBD1 (5 bases). The CDR3 loop spans 17 amino acids. V was shortened by 5 bases and J by 0 bases, with 17 bases between the two germline ends. The germline CDR1 and CDR2 sequences are SGHVT and SQSDAQ. CDR3 residues: CASSEGGKGNSGNTIYF. The DNA of the CDR3 is TGTGCCAGCAGCGAGGGAGGGAAGGGGAACTCTGGAAACACCATATATTTT.

The sample holds one count of this clone. This chain joins TRBV18 and TRBJ2-3, with D perhaps matching TRBD1 (5 bases). CDR1 KGHSH and CDR2 LQKENI come from the germline V gene. Between the trimmed V and J ends, which lost 3 bases and 2 bases, there was a span of 12 bases. The CDR3 covers 15 residues. The CDR3 bases are TGTGCCAGCTCACCGATCCGACAGATCACAGATACGCAGTATTTT. Residues: CASSPIRQITDTQYF.

The DNA for the CDR3 is TGTGCTAGTGGGGCAGGGGATGGAGTGTTAAACTACGAGCAGTACTTC. This encodes CASGAGDGVLNYEQYF. This chain connects TRBV12-5 to TRBJ2-7, with D possibly matching TRBD1 (6 bases). The V end lost 6 bases, the J end lost 3 bases, and 21 bases lay between the germline ends. Germline V gene lookup returns CDR1 LGHNT and CDR2 FRNRAP. This CDR3 has 16 amino acids.

The chain employs TRBV19 and TRBJ1-1; D is ambiguous. V dropped 7 bases and J dropped 3 bases, with 18 bases sitting between them. This CDR3 comprises 15 residues. Per germline, CDR1 LNHDA and CDR2 SQIVND (reference sequence). The chain's CDR3 is CASKPLWREYTEAFF. CDR3 bases: TGTGCCAGTAAACCCCTGTGGAGGGAATACACTGAAGCTTTCTTT.

The chain links TRBV10-1 to TRBJ2-5; TRBD1 is a possible D gene (5 bases). The germline V and J ends were trimmed by 4 bases and 3 bases, with 9 bases remaining between them. This CDR3 is 13 amino acids long. The V gene's germline CDR1 is WNHNN and CDR2 SYGVQD (reference sequence). The CDR3 protein is CASSGGRKETQYF. The CDR3 DNA is TGCGCCAGCAGTGGGGGCAGAAAAGAGACCCAGTACTTC.

The chain employs TRBV9 and TRBJ1-4; D might be TRBD1 (5 bases). Germline values: CDR1 SGDLS, CDR2 YYNGEE. CDR3 length: 14 residues. Deletions cut 3 bases from V and 6 bases from J, with 12 bases between. CDR3 residues: CASSGTLGDEKLFF. The DNA for the CDR3 is TGTGCCAGCAGCGGGACCTTAGGGGATGAAAAACTGTTTTTT.

The chain links TRBV27 to TRBJ2-2; the D gene is possibly TRBD1 (6 bases). This CDR3 region has 16 residues. V was trimmed by 1 base and J by 1 base, leaving 10 bases between them. The germline gives CDR1 MNHEY, CDR2 SMNVEV (reference sequence). The DNA for the CDR3 is TGTGCCAGCAGTTTATGGGGACAAGGGAACACCGGGGAGCTGTTTTTT. Residues: CASSLWGQGNTGELFF.

This clone was recorded only once. The chain has TRBV7-8 and TRBJ2-7, with TRBD1 matching 7 bases. The junction had 5 bases not matched to a gene; V was cut back by 5 bases and J by 7 bases. The CDR3 has 12 amino acids. Germline loops: CDR1 SGHVS, CDR2 FQNEAQ. The CDR3 here is CASSLGQLEQYF. In nucleotides, the CDR3 is TGTGCCAGCAGCCTGGGACAGCTAGAGCAGTACTTC.

This clone was counted once. The gene calls are TRBV28 and TRBJ2-2; D perhaps matches TRBD2 (6 bases). Trimming removed 6 bases at V and 4 bases at J, with 12 bases between. Germline V gene lookup returns CDR1 MDHEN and CDR2 SYDVKM. The CDR3 is made up of 14 amino acids. For the CDR3, the DNA is TGTGCCAGCAGCAACCGACTAGGCACCGGGGAGCTGTTTTTT. Protein sequence: CASSNRLGTGELFF.

The chain couples TRBV5-1 to TRBJ1-5, with 9 positions matching TRBD1. CDR1 and CDR2 (germline): SGHRS, YFSETQ. The CDR3 loop spans 15 amino acids. The trim removed 2 bases at V and 6 bases at J, leaving 6 bases unmatched. CDR3 nucleotides: TGCGCCAGCAGCTTACAGGGGGCGATTGGTCAGCCCCAGCATTTT. Translating it yields CASSLQGAIGQPQHF. Using reference TRBV5-1 and TRBJ1-5 for the parts outside the CDR3, the full variable domain is KAGVTQTPRYLIKTRGQQVTLSCSPISGHRSVSWYQQTPGQGLQFLFEYFSETQRNKGNFPGRFSGRQFSNSRSEMNVSTLELGDSALYLCASSLQGAIGQPQHFGDGTRLSIL.